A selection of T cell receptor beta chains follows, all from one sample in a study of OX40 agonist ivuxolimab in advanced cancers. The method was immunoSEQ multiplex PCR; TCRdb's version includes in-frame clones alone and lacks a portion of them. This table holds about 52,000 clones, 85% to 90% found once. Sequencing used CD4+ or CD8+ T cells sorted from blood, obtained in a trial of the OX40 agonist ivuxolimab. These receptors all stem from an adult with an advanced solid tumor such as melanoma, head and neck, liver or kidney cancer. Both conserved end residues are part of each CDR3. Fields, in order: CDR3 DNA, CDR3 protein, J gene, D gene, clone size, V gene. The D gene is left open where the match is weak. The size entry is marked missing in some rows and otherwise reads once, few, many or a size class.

TGTGCCAGCAGTGAAAAATTAAGGGGCACTGAAGCTTTCTTT CASSEKLRGTEAFF TRBJ1-1 - - TRBV6-1
TGCAGCGTTAGAGGGATGAACACTGAAGCTTTCTTT CSVRGMNTEAFF TRBJ1-1 - few TRBV29-1
TGTGCCAGCAGGACATCCGGGGGGGCGAATCAGCCCCAGCATTTT CASRTSGGANQPQHF TRBJ1-5 - - TRBV6-5
TGTGCCATCAGGGATATGGAGGACACTGAAGCTTTCTTT CAIRDMEDTEAFF TRBJ1-1 - - TRBV10-3
TGTGCCAGCAGGGGCGGGACAGACCAAGAGACCCAGTACTTC CASRGGTDQETQYF TRBJ2-5 - few TRBV6-4
TGTGCCAGCACCTCGGGACAGGCCAACTTCTTCTACGAGCAGTACTTC CASTSGQANFFYEQYF TRBJ2-7 TRBD1 - TRBV7-6
TGTGCCAGCAAGTGGCAGGGGCCAGGAGATGAGCAGTTCTTC CASKWQGPGDEQFF TRBJ2-1 - - TRBV27
TGTGCCAGCAGCTATCCGGGCACAGATACGCAGTATTTT CASSYPGTDTQYF TRBJ2-3 - - TRBV11-2
TGTGCCAGCAGTGAAAATGAGGGCTCCTACGAGCAGTACTTC CASSENEGSYEQYF TRBJ2-7 - - TRBV6-1
TGTGCCAGCAGCATACAAGGCGGGGAGCTGTTTTTT CASSIQGGELFF TRBJ2-2 - - TRBV21-1
TGTGCCAGCAGAGGGACAGGGGCCGACAATGAGCAGTTCTTC CASRGTGADNEQFF TRBJ2-1 - - TRBV21-1
TGCGCCAGCACCGAACCAGGGGGGGCGCAGGAGCTGTTTTTT CASTEPGGAQELFF TRBJ2-2 - - TRBV5-1
TGTGCCACCAGGACTTTTCCGGGCTCTGAAGCTTTCTTT CATRTFPGSEAFF TRBJ1-1 - - TRBV19
TGTGCCAGCAGCCGAATGGCCGGGACCCCCGGCACTGAAGCTTTCTTT CASSRMAGTPGTEAFF TRBJ1-1 - - TRBV5-6
TGTGCCAGCAGTCCTGGACTAGCAAGCACAGATACGCAGTATTTT CASSPGLASTDTQYF TRBJ2-3 TRBD2 - TRBV5-4
TGTGCCTGGAGGACAGGGTCGAATACGCAGTATTTT CAWRTGSNTQYF TRBJ2-3 TRBD1 - TRBV30
TGCGCCAGCAGCTCGAGACAGGGTCCCGGTTACACTGAAGCTTTCTTT CASSSRQGPGYTEAFF TRBJ1-1 TRBD1 - TRBV5-1
TGTGCCAGACGGACCCAGGGGCATGGCTACACCTTC CARRTQGHGYTF TRBJ1-2 - few TRBV6-1
TGTGCCAGCAGTGGACTGGGCTTATCCTCTGGAAACACCATATATTTT CASSGLGLSSGNTIYF TRBJ1-3 - - TRBV25-1
TGTGCCAGCAGATTAGCCCCTAACACCGGGGAGCTGTTTTTT CASRLAPNTGELFF TRBJ2-2 - - TRBV27
TGTGCCAGCAGAGGACAGGGCAAAAACATTCAGTACTTC CASRGQGKNIQYF TRBJ2-4 TRBD1 - TRBV27
TGTGCCAGCAGCCCCACTGGGGGAACGGTTGGTTCACCCCTCCACTTT CASSPTGGTVGSPLHF TRBJ1-6 - once TRBV7-9
TGTGCCATCAAAGGGACAGGGGGTTATGAGCAGTTCTTC CAIKGTGGYEQFF TRBJ2-1 TRBD1 - TRBV10-3
TGTGCCAGCGGAACGGTAGACGTGGGCTACGAGCAGTACTTC CASGTVDVGYEQYF TRBJ2-7 - - TRBV2
TGTGCCAGCAGCTTAGTCGGCGGTCAGCCCCAGCATTTT CASSLVGGQPQHF TRBJ1-5 - - TRBV7-2
TGTGCCATCAGCCAGACTAGCGGGGGGGTTGGGGAGACCCAGTACTTC CAISQTSGGVGETQYF TRBJ2-5 TRBD2 - TRBV10-3
TGTGCCAGCAGCCTTCTGACTAGCGTGGACACCGGGGAGCTGTTTTTT CASSLLTSVDTGELFF TRBJ2-2 TRBD2 - TRBV9
TGCGCCAGCAGCTTGTTAGGACAGGGGCCCTACGAGCAGTACTTC CASSLLGQGPYEQYF TRBJ2-7 TRBD1 medium-sized TRBV5-1
TGTGCCAGCAGCTCGACCGGCCCCGGTGTAAATTCACCCCTCCACTTT CASSSTGPGVNSPLHF TRBJ1-6 - - TRBV7-3
TGTGCCAGCAGCCCTGGAGGTAGCTCCTATAATTCACCCCTCCACTTT CASSPGGSSYNSPLHF TRBJ1-6 - once TRBV5-4
TGTGCCAGTAGTAAAGGGAGCGAAAAACTGTTTTTT CASSKGSEKLFF TRBJ1-4 - - TRBV19
TGCGCCAGCAGCCCGGTGGCGGATGCGGAGACCCAGTACTTC CASSPVADAETQYF TRBJ2-5 - few TRBV5-1
TGTGCCAGCTCACCCTACGGGTCCCGCTACAATGAGCAGTTCTTC CASSPYGSRYNEQFF TRBJ2-1 - - TRBV18
TGTGCCAGCATCAGAACCCACCTCGGCGAGACCCAGTACTTC CASIRTHLGETQYF TRBJ2-5 - - TRBV6-1
TGTGCCAGCTGGACTCTCGGGGGCACTGAAGCTTTCTTT CASWTLGGTEAFF TRBJ1-1 - once TRBV6-5
TGTGCCAGCAGCGTAGATCTAGCGGCCTACAATGAGCAGTTCTTC CASSVDLAAYNEQFF TRBJ2-1 TRBD2 - TRBV9
TGTGCCATCAGTGAGGAATATAACACTGAAGCTTTCTTT CAISEEYNTEAFF TRBJ1-1 - - TRBV10-3
TGTGCCAGCAGCTTAGAGGCAGGGGGGGAGAGGACTGAAGCTTTCTTT CASSLEAGGERTEAFF TRBJ1-1 TRBD1 - TRBV11-1
TGCGCCAGCAGCCAAGTTCCTAGCGGGGGGGCCCTGGGGGAGCAGTACTTC CASSQVPSGGALGEQYF TRBJ2-7 TRBD2 few TRBV4-1
TGTGCCAGCAGCAGATATGGCAACTCCAATGAAAAACTGTTTTTT CASSRYGNSNEKLFF TRBJ1-4 - - TRBV6-4
TGTGCCAGCTCACCGGTTCAAGAGACCCAGTACTTC CASSPVQETQYF TRBJ2-5 - - TRBV18